In its sample, the clone carrying this T cell receptor beta chain was seen a few times. Its antigen is undetermined. Generated by immunoSEQ multiplex PCR, the TCRdb table keeps only in-frame clones and is missing some. This sample carries some 100,000 clones, around 90% of them seen once, and the ten largest clones take roughly 1.8%. This sample was included in a study of T cell responses to AZD1222 COVID-19 vaccine. Study results and caveats: White British donors predominated, females outnumbered males, and clonal diversity was possibly underestimated. No repertoire was sampled before or during the peak T cell response, only after it.

Germline V gives CDR1 SQVTM, CDR2 ANQGSEA. The CDR3 is made up of 13 amino acids. The V end was cut by 4 bases, the J end by 5 bases, with 9 bases between. The V gene is TRBV29-1, the J gene TRBJ1-6; a weak D match, TRBD1 (6 bases). The sequencing here drew on peripheral blood, taken on day 0 of AZD1222 vaccination. The clonotype originates from an adult in good health. CDR3 DNA sequence: TGCAGCGTTGGGTCAGGGGATAATTCACCCCTCCACTTT. Encoded protein: CSVGSGDNSPLHF.